This is a list of T cell receptor beta chains from one sample in a study of T cell responses to AZD1222 COVID-19 vaccine. Produced via immunoSEQ multiplex PCR; TCRdb's table is partial and in-frame only. The sample lists about 99,000 clones, just over 90% occurring once. This specimen was peripheral blood, taken 28 days after the second AZD1222 dose. These receptors were collected from an adult who received the AZD1222 COVID-19 vaccine. Each CDR3 is given with its conserved first and last residue. A D gene is named only where the DNA matches it firmly. The listing skips clone size in some rows; elsewhere it reads once, few, many or a size class.

CDR3	DNA	size	D	V	J
CASSLLSGSYNEQFF	TGTGCCAGCAGCCTTCTATCGGGCTCCTACAATGAGCAGTTCTTC	NA	NA	TRBV11-2	TRBJ2-1
CASRTGFSYEQYF	TGTGCCAGCAGGACGGGCTTCTCCTACGAGCAGTACTTC	NA	NA	TRBV2	TRBJ2-7
CAWSMVPQTYEQYF	TGTGCCTGGAGTATGGTCCCCCAAACCTACGAGCAGTACTTC	NA	NA	TRBV30	TRBJ2-7
CASSLGLAQETQYF	TGTGCCAGCAGCCTGGGACTAGCTCAAGAGACCCAGTACTTC	NA	TRBD2	TRBV5-4	TRBJ2-5
CASGSVAGVTGELFF	TGCGCCAGCGGAAGCGTAGCGGGAGTTACCGGGGAGCTGTTTTTT	few	TRBD2	TRBV5-1	TRBJ2-2
CASTLGATGTTQYF	TGTGCCAGCACCCTGGGGGCAACCGGGACTACCCAGTACTTC	NA	NA	TRBV7-2	TRBJ2-7
CASSQGVQGGSPLHF	TGCGCCAGCAGCCAAGGGGTACAGGGCGGGTCACCCCTCCACTTT	few	NA	TRBV4-1	TRBJ1-6
CASSSPKRDSYGYTF	TGTGCCAGCAGCTCGCCTAAAAGGGACAGCTATGGCTACACCTTC	NA	TRBD1	TRBV5-4	TRBJ1-2
CASSPDREELFF	TGTGCCAGCAGCCCCGATCGAGAGGAGCTGTTTTTT	NA	NA	TRBV13	TRBJ2-2
CASSQEWDRDHEQYF	TGTGCCAGCAGCCAAGAGTGGGACAGGGACCACGAGCAGTACTTC	NA	TRBD1	TRBV14	TRBJ2-7
CATRANPGTSGRADTQYF	TGTGCCACCAGGGCCAACCCCGGGACTAGCGGGAGGGCAGATACGCAGTATTTT	NA	TRBD2	TRBV24-1	TRBJ2-3
CASRHMPRSGSYEQYF	TGTGCCAGCAGACATATGCCCCGAAGTGGCTCCTACGAGCAGTACTTC	NA	NA	TRBV28	TRBJ2-7
CASSSGWAREKLFF	TGCGCCAGCAGCTCCGGTTGGGCGAGGGAAAAACTGTTTTTT	NA	NA	TRBV5-1	TRBJ1-4
CASSFAIAGGHTLSTDTQYF	TGTGCCAGCAGTTTTGCAATAGCGGGAGGACATACCCTTAGCACAGATACGCAGTATTTT	NA	TRBD2	TRBV6-2/TRBV6-3	TRBJ2-3
CASSTGQGNSPLHF	TGTGCCAGCAGCACGGGACAGGGTAATTCACCCCTCCACTTT	NA	TRBD1	TRBV27	TRBJ1-6
CASSIVLAGGNEQFF	TGTGCCAGTAGTATAGTACTAGCGGGGGGCAATGAGCAGTTCTTC	NA	TRBD2	TRBV19	TRBJ2-1
CASSWVGNTEAFF	TGTGCCAGTAGTTGGGTGGGGAACACTGAAGCTTTCTTT	NA	NA	TRBV19	TRBJ1-1
CATSDRTSGRNINEQFF	TGTGCCACCAGTGACCGGACTAGCGGGAGGAATATCAATGAGCAGTTCTTC	NA	TRBD2	TRBV24-1	TRBJ2-1
CASSSGQAGTEAFF	TGTGCCAGCAGTTCGGGACAGGCAGGCACTGAAGCTTTCTTT	NA	TRBD1	TRBV6-5	TRBJ1-1
CASRIRDNDNSPLHF	TGCGCCAGCAGAATCCGGGACAATGATAATTCACCCCTCCACTTT	NA	NA	TRBV10-2	TRBJ1-6
CASSQLVAGVDYGYTF	TGCGCCAGCAGCCAATTAGTGGCAGGGGTTGACTATGGCTACACCTTC	few	NA	TRBV4-1	TRBJ1-2
CAISEMWDEHGYTF	TGTGCCATCAGTGAGATGTGGGACGAACATGGCTACACCTTC	NA	NA	TRBV10-3	TRBJ1-2
CASSLGQGYEQYF	TGTGCCAGCAGCCTTGGACAGGGCTACGAGCAGTACTTC	NA	TRBD1	TRBV13	TRBJ2-7
CSVRRIAGSSYNEQFF	TGCAGCGTTCGCCGCATCGCGGGGAGCTCCTACAATGAGCAGTTCTTC	NA	NA	TRBV29-1	TRBJ2-1
CASSLQGVEQFF	TGTGCCAGCAGTTTACAGGGGGTTGAGCAGTTCTTC	NA	TRBD1	TRBV12-3/TRBV12-4	TRBJ2-1
CASSIGQTYRGNQPQHF	TGTGCCAGTAGCATCGGACAGACTTATAGGGGCAATCAGCCCCAGCATTTT	NA	NA	TRBV19	TRBJ1-5
CASSLYQAGGSYNEQFF	TGTGCCAGCAGCTTATACCAAGCGGGAGGATCCTACAATGAGCAGTTCTTC	once	TRBD2	TRBV11-2	TRBJ2-1
CASSPSSGTGERKLFF	TGTGCCAGCTCACCATCTTCTGGGACAGGGGAACGAAAACTGTTTTTT	NA	TRBD1	TRBV18	TRBJ1-4
CASSVADSTETQYF	TGTGCCAGCAGCGTAGCTGACTCGACGGAGACCCAGTACTTC	NA	NA	TRBV9	TRBJ2-5
CASSYEQYF	TGTGCCAGCTCCTACGAGCAGTACTTC	NA	NA	TRBV28	TRBJ2-7
CASSTRDSRSRGYTF	TGTGCCAGCTCAACACGGGACAGCCGCTCCCGAGGCTACACCTTC	NA	TRBD1	TRBV18	TRBJ1-2